The sequence of this T cell receptor (beta chain) was determined in a study of blood T cell repertoires in COVID-19. The CDR3 is 15 residues long. V shed 5 bases, J shed 1 base, and the junction held 7 bases outside the gene matches. Germline loops: CDR1 SGHRS, CDR2 YFSETQ. Measured with immunoSEQ multiplex PCR; TCRdb has only the in-frame clones, and not every one. The sample lists a few hundred thousand clones; about 86% were seen once. In this sample, this clone turned up once. The chain uses TRBV5-1 and TRBJ1-2; 8 bases line up with TRBD1. This receptor was taken from a woman aged 45-59 years in a cohort exposed to, infected with or recovered from COVID-19 (not recorded which). What was sequenced was PBMCs or T cells enriched from blood (not recorded which). The CDR3 is CASRSGQAFNYGYTF. CDR3 nucleotide sequence: TGCGCCAGCAGGTCGGGACAGGCGTTTAACTATGGCTACACCTTC.